The 17 T cell receptor beta chains in this list originate from one sample, sequenced in a study of T cell repertoires in cytomegalovirus infection. TCRdb passed the reads through MiXCR, listing each CDR3 protein once. The table includes around 450,000 distinct CDR3 sequences, approximately 32% detected once. Sequenced: PBMCs. The receptors shown here come from a human donor in good health (CMV status not recorded). Some clones in this sample may be carry-over from other donors' samples.

This clonotype showed up many times. The chain links TRBV7-8 to TRBJ2-1; the match to TRBD2 covers 8 bases. CDR1 and CDR2 (germline): SGHVS, FQNEAQ. V lost 1 base, J lost 1 base, and 6 bases stayed unmatched. The CDR3 runs to 17 residues. The CDR3 DNA reads TGTGCCAGCAGCTTAGGATCGGGACTAGTGTCCTACAATGAGCAGTTCTTC. Protein product: CASSLGSGLVSYNEQFF.

There are a few counts of this clonotype. The chain combines TRBV5-4 with TRBJ2-3, with a tentative D call TRBD2 (6 bases). V shed 4 bases and J shed 0 bases, with 21 bases lying between them. Germline CDR1 is SGHNT and CDR2 is YYREEE (reference sequence). This CDR3 is built from 18 residues. CDR3 sequence: CASSPGGKGSPSTDTQYF. For the CDR3, the DNA is TGTGCCAGCAGCCCAGGAGGGAAAGGCAGTCCTAGCACAGATACGCAGTATTTT.

A few counts support this clonotype. The chain joins TRBV5-1 to TRBJ1-4; 7 bases line up with TRBD1. V lost 2 bases and J lost 5; bases outside the gene matches: 3. Per germline, CDR1 SGHRS and CDR2 YFSETQ. This CDR3 contains 14 residues. The CDR3 bases are TGCGCCAGCAGCTTCGGGACAGTCAATGAAAAACTGTTTTTT. It is translated as CASSFGTVNEKLFF.

The V gene is TRBV19, the J gene TRBJ2-2, with unresolved D. V gave up 5 bases and J gave up 0 bases, with 10 bases separating them. The germline V gene encodes CDR1 LNHDA and CDR2 SQIVND (reference sequence). This CDR3 is 15 amino acids long. The CDR3 bases are TGTGCCAGTAGTGATTTTCTCCCGAACACCGGGGAGCTGTTTTTT. This codes for CASSDFLPNTGELFF.

This clonotype has only one observation. The genes are TRBV6-6 and TRBJ1-4; 8 nucleotides agree with TRBD1. The CDR3 is 14 residues long. The V gene's germline CDR1 is MNHNY and CDR2 SVGAGI (reference sequence). V gave up 2 bases and J gave up 8 bases; unmatched junction bases: 4. The CDR3 sequence: CASSYTGGEEKLFF. DNA of the CDR3: TGTGCCAGCAGTTACACAGGGGGGGAAGAAAAACTGTTTTTT.

J is TRBJ2-7 and V is TRBV10-3; D may be TRBD1 (6 bases). CDR3 size: 16 residues. Germline V gene sequence: CDR1 ENHRY, CDR2 SYGVKD. Trimming removed 0 bases from V and 2 bases from J, with 14 bases in between. CDR3 sequence: CAISESSQGITYEQYF. The DNA of the CDR3 is TGTGCCATCAGTGAGTCGTCACAGGGAATTACCTACGAGCAGTACTTC.

CDR3 coding DNA: TGTGCCAGCAGCCAAGAAAACAACCCGCAAAGGAATTCACCCCTCCACTTT. This translates into CASSQENNPQRNSPLHF. The rearrangement uses TRBV4-2 and TRBJ1-6; D is uncertain. The CDR3 is 17 amino acids. V gave up 0 bases and J gave up 7 bases, with 16 bases separating them. Germline CDR1 reads LGHNA; CDR2 reads YNFKEQ.

This clonotype was recorded a few times. V is TRBV19 and J is TRBJ1-2; 10 bases are shared with TRBD1. CDR3 length: 15 amino acids. Germline V lookup: CDR1 LNHDA, CDR2 SQIVND (reference sequence). Trimming cost V 9 bases and J 3 bases; bases outside gene matches: 10. CDR3 DNA sequence: TGTGCCAGCCTGGGACAGGGGATCGTTGACTATGGCTACACCTTC. Its protein is CASLGQGIVDYGYTF. The variable domain in full, with the rest retrieved from reference TRBV19 and TRBJ1-2, is DGGITQSPKYLFRKEGQNVTLSCEQNLNHDAMYWYRQDPGQGLRLIYYSQIVNDFQKGDIAEGYSVSREKKESFPLTVTSAQKNPTAFYLCASLGQGIVDYGYTFGSGTRLTVV.

As for this clonotype: A much more abundant neighbour one base away suggests this may be a read error. The chain carries TRBV7-9 and TRBJ1-5; no clear D gene. The V end was cut by 9 bases, the J end by 1 base, with 10 bases between. Germline V gene data show CDR1 as SEHNR and CDR2 as FQNEAQ (reference sequence). The length of the CDR3 is 13 residues. The CDR3 DNA follows: TGTGCCAGAAGCCAGTCGAGCAATCAGCCCCAGCATTTT. Its protein product is CARSQSSNQPQHF.

With respect to this clonotype: An end of the junction differs from the germline gene, which may be a read error. This sequence joins TRBV7-9 and TRBJ1-6; D is perhaps TRBD1 (6 bases). The CDR3 runs 15 residues. The germline V gene encodes CDR1 SEHNR and CDR2 FQNEAQ (reference sequence). CDR3 in amino acids: CASSQSGAGNSPIPF. CDR3 DNA sequence: TGTGCCAGCAGCCAATCAGGGGCGGGGAATTCACCCATCCCCTTT.

This rearrangement joins TRBV15 to TRBJ2-7; 7 bases fit TRBD1. The CDR3 is 15 residues long. CDR1 and CDR2 (germline): LNHNV, YYDKDF (reference sequence). With 5 bases clipped from V and 5 bases from J, the junction kept 12 bases outside the gene matches. CDR3 loop: CATSLPPTGIHEQYF. In DNA form, the CDR3 reads TGTGCCACCAGCCTGCCACCGACAGGGATCCACGAGCAGTACTTC.

The V and J genes are TRBV4-3 and TRBJ2-7; 9 bases fit TRBD2. V lost 0 bases, J lost 3 bases, and 6 bases stayed unmatched. The CDR3 is 16 amino acids. CDR1 and CDR2 (germline): LGHNA, YSLEER. The CDR3: CASSQEPLAGLYEQYF. Written as DNA, the CDR3 is TGCGCCAGCAGCCAAGAACCCCTAGCGGGGCTCTACGAGCAGTACTTC.

A note on this clonotype: Its ends do not fully match the called genes, so a read error is possible. This chain connects TRBV5-1 to TRBJ1-1; possibly TRBD1 for D (5 bases). Germline lookup yields CDR1 SGHRS and CDR2 YFSETQ. The CDR3 sequence is 14 residues long. In DNA, the CDR3 is TGCGCCAGCAGCCCGGGACGGCCGAACGCTGAAGCTTTCTTT. Translation gives CASSPGRPNAEAFF.

On this clonotype itself: The junction differs from germline at one of its ends, possibly a read error. The genes are TRBV7-2 and TRBJ2-1; D ambiguous. Germline CDR1 SGHTA, CDR2 FQGNSA. The CDR3 has 12 amino acids. Here the CDR3 reads CASSSPYNEQCF. CDR3 DNA sequence: TGTGCCAGCAGCTCCCCATACAATGAGCAGTGCTTC.

This clonotype has a count of ten or more. The J gene is TRBJ2-7, the V gene TRBV7-2; TRBD2 aligns across 7 bases. V shed 8 bases, J shed 3 bases, and the junction held 13 bases outside the gene matches. Per the germline V gene, CDR1 is SGHTA and CDR2 is FQGNSA. The CDR3 covers 15 residues. The CDR3 is CASEKIPGGNYEQYF. The CDR3, as DNA: TGTGCCAGCGAAAAAATACCGGGGGGAAACTACGAGCAGTACTTC.

This clonotype was seen only a few times. The J gene is TRBJ2-7, the V gene TRBV11-2; weak D call: TRBD1 (5 bases). CDR1 and CDR2 (germline): SGHAT, FQNNGV. The CDR3 extends over 13 amino acids. Trimming removed 3 bases from V and 6 bases from J, with 12 bases in between. The CDR3: CASSFRVRLEQYF. For the CDR3, the DNA is TGTGCCAGCAGCTTCAGGGTTCGGCTCGAGCAGTACTTC. The full variable domain, rest sourced from reference TRBV11-2 and TRBJ2-7, is EAGVAQSPRYKIIEKRQSVAFWCNPISGHATLYWYQQILGQGPKLLIQFQNNGVVDDSQLPKDRFSAERLKGVDSTLKIQPAKLEDSAVYLCASSFRVRLEQYFGPGTRLTVT.

This chain joins TRBV12-3 or TRBV12-4 and TRBJ2-1; 8 nucleotides match TRBD2. The CDR3 length is 16 residues. V gave up 1 base and J gave up 3 bases; unmatched junction bases: 5. CDR3 sequence: CASSLGPGGGYNEQFF. CDR3 DNA: TGTGCCAGCAGTTTAGGGCCGGGGGGGGGCTACAATGAGCAGTTCTTC.